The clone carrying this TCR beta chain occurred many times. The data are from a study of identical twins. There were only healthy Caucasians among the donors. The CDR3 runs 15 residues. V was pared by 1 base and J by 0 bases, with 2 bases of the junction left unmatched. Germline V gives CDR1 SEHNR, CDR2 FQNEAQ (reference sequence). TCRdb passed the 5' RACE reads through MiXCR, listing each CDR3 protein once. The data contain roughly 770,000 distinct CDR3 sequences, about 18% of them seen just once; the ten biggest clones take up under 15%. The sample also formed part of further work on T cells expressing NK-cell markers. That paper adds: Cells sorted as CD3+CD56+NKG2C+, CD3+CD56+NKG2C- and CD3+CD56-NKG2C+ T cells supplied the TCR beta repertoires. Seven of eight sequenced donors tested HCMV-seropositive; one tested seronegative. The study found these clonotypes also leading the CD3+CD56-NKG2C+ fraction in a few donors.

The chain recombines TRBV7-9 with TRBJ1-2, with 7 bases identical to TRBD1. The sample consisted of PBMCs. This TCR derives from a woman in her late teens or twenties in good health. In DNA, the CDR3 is TGTGCCAGCAGCTTAGAGAGGGGGCCTAACTATGGCTACACCTTC. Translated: CASSLERGPNYGYTF.